This T cell receptor beta chain appears in the sequencing data of a study of blood T cell repertoires in COVID-19. The data were produced by immunoSEQ multiplex PCR, yet TCRdb's version contains in-frame clones alone and is incomplete. Of about 380,000 clones in the sample, 85% are singletons; the top ten hold 3% to 4%. There are 15 residues in the CDR3. With 7 bases removed from V and 4 bases from J, the gap between germline ends came to 19 bases. The germline V gene has CDR1 MNHEY and CDR2 SVGAGI. The TCR was taken from a woman aged 18-30 years with acute or convalescent COVID-19. Input material: peripheral blood. The V gene is TRBV6-5, the J gene TRBJ1-1; D may be TRBD1 (6 bases). For the CDR3, the DNA is TGTGCCAGCACCGGGGGGGGGCCGGGAAGCACTGAAGCTTTCTTT. Protein product: CASTGGGPGSTEAFF.